This T cell receptor (beta chain) was profiled in a study of shared T cell receptors in the human thymus. Only in-frame clones appear in the TCRdb table, and some are missing; sequencing was by immunoSEQ multiplex PCR. The sample records 700,000 to 750,000 clones, 80% to 90% being singletons. These records were also assigned to another study, of human thymus T cells. Per that study: Finnish infants who were healthy and having corrective surgery for congenital heart defects made up the donors. Thymus tissue was removed during corrective cardiac surgery. What appeared biased in thymic and blood repertoires was the usage of V and J genes. Overlap was high between thymic repertoires from unrelated individuals, as reported in related research.

The TCR comes from a girl in the first two years of life with a congenital heart defect. The specimen sequenced was thymocytes.

The CDR3 region has the DNA TGTGCCAGCAGCTTCCTAACACGGGAGGGTAGTTACATGAACACTGAAGCTTTCTTT. This encodes CASSFLTREGSYMNTEAFF. The V call is TRBV7-2, the J call TRBJ1-1; D is undetermined. The CDR3 is made up of 19 amino acids. The germline gives CDR1 SGHTA, CDR2 FQGNSA. The germline V and J ends were trimmed by 3 bases and 0 bases, with 23 bases remaining between them.